This entry features one TCR beta chain sequence. The antigen is undetermined. Using immunoSEQ multiplex PCR, the repertoire was profiled, and TCRdb retains in-frame clones only, with some absent. The table records 2 million to 2.5 million clones, approximately 90% of them present only once. This entry comes from a study of shared clonotypes between healthy human individuals. Study-level background: A couple of women and a few men aged 18 to 49 served as donors. Study results and limitations: Sorted-subset sequencing was shown by rarefaction to be incomplete despite large depth.

The V end lost 1 base, the J end lost 8 bases, and 11 bases lay between the germline ends. The germline gives CDR1 SGHNT, CDR2 YENEEA. This CDR3 has 13 amino acids. The TCR comes from a man younger than 30 in good health. Some clones in this sample may be carry-over from other donors' samples. The sequenced material came from naive CD4+ T cells from PBMCs. Sample subset: CD45RA+ positively selected. This chain links TRBV11-3 with TRBJ1-1; the D gene is possibly TRBD1 (5 bases). The CDR3 spells CASSLGVGGEAFF. The CDR3 DNA sequence: TGTGCCAGCAGCTTAGGGGTCGGGGGAGAAGCTTTCTTT.